The text below deals with one TCR beta chain. This specimen belongs to a study of preoperative IRX-2 immunotherapy in early breast cancer. CDR1 SGHRS and CDR2 YFSETQ come from the germline V gene. The CDR3 is 14 amino acids. Trimming took 4 bases from V and 8 from J; bases not matched to a gene: 6. Treatment denoted: preoperative locoregional IRX-2 cytokine immunotherapy. Preoperative locoregional IRX-2 cytokine immunotherapy was tested in the phase Ib source study. TCRdb's table, derived via immunoSEQ multiplex PCR, lists solely in-frame clones and lacks some. The profile covers roughly 99,000 clones, with roughly 90% appearing a single time and roughly 1.9% taken by the ten largest.

The TCR sequence derives from a human donor with breast cancer. The rearrangement uses TRBV5-1 and TRBJ1-4, with 9 bases that match TRBD1. The sequences come from tumor tissue, collected after IRX-2 immunotherapy. CDR3 sequence (DNA): TGCGCCAGCAGCCCTGGGACAGGGAACGAAAAACTGTTTTTT. Amino acid sequence: CASSPGTGNEKLFF.